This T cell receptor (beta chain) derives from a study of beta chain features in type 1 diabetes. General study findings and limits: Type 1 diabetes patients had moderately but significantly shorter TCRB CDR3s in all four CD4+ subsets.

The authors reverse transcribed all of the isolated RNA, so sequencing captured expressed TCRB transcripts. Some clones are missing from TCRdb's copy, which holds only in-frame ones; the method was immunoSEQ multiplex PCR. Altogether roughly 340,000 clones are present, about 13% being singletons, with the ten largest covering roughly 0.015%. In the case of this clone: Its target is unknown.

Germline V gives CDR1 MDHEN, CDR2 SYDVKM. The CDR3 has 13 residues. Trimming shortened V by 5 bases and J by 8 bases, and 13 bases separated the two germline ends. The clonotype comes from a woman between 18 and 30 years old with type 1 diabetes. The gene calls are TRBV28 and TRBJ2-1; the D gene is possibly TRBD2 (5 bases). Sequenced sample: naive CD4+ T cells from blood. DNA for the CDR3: TGTGCCAGCAGTCCCGGAGGTCTGGATGAGCAGTTCTTC. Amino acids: CASSPGGLDEQFF.